Shown below are 23 T cell receptor beta chains from a single sample sequenced in a study of shared clonotypes between healthy human individuals. Sequenced by immunoSEQ multiplex PCR; TCRdb stores in-frame clones only, minus some. In the table there are 2 million to 2.5 million clones, around 95% of which are singletons. Sequencing used naive CD4+ T cells sorted from blood. Subset denoted: CD45RA+ positively selected. The receptor source for this set is a man aged 18-30 years in good health.

This clone turned up a few times. The CDR3 reads CASSLRTKAGSSPLHF. Written as DNA, the CDR3 is TGTGCCAGCAGTTTAAGGACGAAGGCAGGATCTTCACCCCTCCACTTT. The chain employs TRBV27 and TRBJ1-6; no definite D call. This CDR3 region has 16 residues. CDR1 and CDR2 (germline): MNHEY, SMNVEV (reference sequence). Trimming took off 2 bases at V and 9 bases at J, with 17 bases between the two ends.

The V gene is TRBV28, the J gene TRBJ2-5; D may be TRBD1 (6 bases). CDR1 and CDR2 from the germline V gene are MDHEN and SYDVKM. Between the trimmed V and J ends, which lost 10 bases and 6 bases, there was a span of 18 bases. The CDR3 is 13 amino acids. The chain's CDR3 is CATRDMAPQTQYF. CDR3 bases: TGTGCCACCAGGGACATGGCACCCCAGACCCAGTACTTC.

The chain employs TRBV5-1 and TRBJ2-5; perhaps D is TRBD1 or TRBD2 (5 bases each). CDR3 length equals 16 residues. Per germline, CDR1 SGHRS and CDR2 YFSETQ. The V end was cut by 4 bases, the J end by 7 bases, with 23 bases between. CDR3 loop: CASSPVSGRPGGTQYF. Here the CDR3 DNA reads TGCGCCAGCAGCCCAGTATCGGGACGCCCTGGTGGGACCCAGTACTTC.

The V call is TRBV28, the J call TRBJ2-7, with 8 nucleotides matching TRBD2. The CDR3 extends over 15 amino acids. The germline gives CDR1 MDHEN, CDR2 SYDVKM. The ends lost 5 bases at V and 0 bases at J; junction bases unmatched: 6. The CDR3: CASSPLAGGSYEQYF. CDR3 nucleotides: TGTGCCAGCAGTCCCCTCGCGGGGGGCTCCTACGAGCAGTACTTC.

V gene TRBV6-1 combines with J gene TRBJ1-6; D gene uncertain. Germline loops: CDR1 MNHNS, CDR2 SASEGT. Trimming cost V 0 bases and J 13 bases, with 7 bases left between them. The CDR3 runs to 12 residues. DNA for the CDR3: TGTGCCAGCAGTGAAGCATCCAGGCCCCTCCACTTT. Protein sequence: CASSEASRPLHF.

V usage is TRBV7-8 and J usage is TRBJ2-5, with 13 positions matching TRBD2. The CDR3 loop spans 17 amino acids. Trimming took 5 bases from V and 4 from J; bases not matched to a gene: 10. CDR1 is SGHVS, CDR2 FQNEAQ, per germline. The chain's CDR3 is CASSPPLAGGVRETQYF. The CDR3 coding sequence is TGTGCCAGCAGCCCACCACTAGCGGGAGGGGTTCGAGAGACCCAGTACTTC.

The DNA of the CDR3 is TGTGCCAGCAGTTACGTCAAGAGGACTGAAGCTTTCTTT. Protein sequence: CASSYVKRTEAFF. The rearrangement links TRBV6-5 to TRBJ1-1; D is unclear. There are 13 residues in the CDR3. V was trimmed by 2 bases and J by 5 bases, leaving 9 bases between them. Germline V gives CDR1 MNHEY, CDR2 SVGAGI.

About this clone itself: Additional DNA sequences in this sample encode the identical CDR3. V usage is TRBV11-2 and J usage is TRBJ2-1, with TRBD2 matching 7 bases. Trimming at V came to 5 bases and at J to 2 bases, leaving 3 bases not matched to a gene. Germline assignment: CDR1 SGHAT and CDR2 FQNNGV. The CDR3 totals 14 residues. Here the CDR3 DNA reads TGTGCCAGCAGCCTTGGACTAGCCTACAATGAGCAGTTCTTC. Its translation: CASSLGLAYNEQFF. Full variable domain (outside the CDR3, taken from reference TRBV11-2 and TRBJ2-1): EAGVAQSPRYKIIEKRQSVAFWCNPISGHATLYWYQQILGQGPKLLIQFQNNGVVDDSQLPKDRFSAERLKGVDSTLKIQPAKLEDSAVYLCASSLGLAYNEQFFGPGTRLTVL.

V and J are TRBV6-1 and TRBJ2-5, with 14 positions matching TRBD2. The CDR3 has 17 amino acids. Unmatched junction bases numbered 8, after V lost 3 bases and J lost 5 bases. The germline gives CDR1 MNHNS, CDR2 SASEGT. CDR3 in DNA: TGTGCCAGCAGTGATCCGGGACTAGCGGGAGCCCACGAGACCCAGTACTTC. This sequence encodes CASSDPGLAGAHETQYF.

The chain is built from TRBV11-2 and TRBJ2-4, with 8 bases aligning to TRBD2. The CDR3 contains 15 residues. With 5 bases clipped from V and 8 bases from J, the junction kept 11 bases outside the gene matches. Germline lookup yields CDR1 SGHAT and CDR2 FQNNGV. The CDR3 sequence: CASSRSGTRGDIQYF. The CDR3, as DNA: TGTGCCAGCAGCCGCTCCGGGACTAGGGGAGACATTCAGTACTTC.

The J gene is TRBJ1-5, the V gene TRBV6-6; TRBD1 aligns across 10 bases. The CDR3 loop spans 15 amino acids. Germline-derived CDR1 and CDR2 are MNHNY and SVGAGI (reference sequence). Trimming cost V 1 base and J 7 bases; bases outside gene matches: 4. CDR3 amino acids: CASSYWGTGEQPQHF. In nucleotides, the CDR3 is TGTGCCAGCAGTTACTGGGGGACAGGGGAACAGCCCCAGCATTTT.

To note about this clone: This CDR3 is also generated by other DNA sequences in the sample. The gene calls are TRBV6-5 and TRBJ2-3; D is undetermined. Trimming removed 2 bases at V and 3 bases at J, with 6 bases between. The CDR3 length is 13 residues. In germline, CDR1 is MNHEY, CDR2 SVGAGI. The CDR3 DNA is TGTGCCAGCAGTTACCGGCGGACAGATACGCAGTATTTT. Its translation is CASSYRRTDTQYF.

V gene TRBV6-4 combines with J gene TRBJ1-5; D remains ambiguous. Trimming removed 6 bases from V and 0 bases from J, with 6 bases in between. In germline, CDR1 is MRHNA, CDR2 SNTAGT. The length of the CDR3 is 13 residues. CDR3 nucleotides: TGTGCCAGCAGCCCCGATAGCAATCAGCCCCAGCATTTT. It translates to CASSPDSNQPQHF.

This clone showed up just once. The genes are TRBV19 and TRBJ1-3, with 7 bases aligning to TRBD1. CDR3 length: 14 residues. Germline values: CDR1 LNHDA, CDR2 SQIVND (reference sequence). The ends lost 7 bases at V and 0 bases at J; junction bases unmatched: 3. The CDR3 loop reads CASTTGVSGNTIYF. Written as DNA, the CDR3 is TGTGCCAGTACTACAGGGGTCTCTGGAAACACCATATATTTT. Full variable domain (rest looked up from reference TRBV19 and TRBJ1-3): DGGITQSPKYLFRKEGQNVTLSCEQNLNHDAMYWYRQDPGQGLRLIYYSQIVNDFQKGDIAEGYSVSREKKESFPLTVTSAQKNPTAFYLCASTTGVSGNTIYFGEGSWLTVV.

The chain uses TRBV5-4 and TRBJ2-1; 10 bases are a match to TRBD2. Per the germline V gene, CDR1 is SGHNT and CDR2 is YYREEE (reference sequence). The CDR3 has 15 amino acids. V lost 0 bases to trimming and J lost 6 bases; unmatched junction nucleotides: 3. The CDR3 sequence is CASSLGPSGSNEQFF. Here the CDR3 DNA reads TGTGCCAGCAGCTTGGGCCCTAGCGGGAGCAATGAGCAGTTCTTC.

With respect to this clone: The junction departs from the called germline gene at one end, perhaps through a read error. The chain has TRBV10-2 and TRBJ2-1; TRBD2 aligns across 11 bases. The CDR3 runs 16 residues. Germline values: CDR1 WSHSY, CDR2 SAAADI. The CDR3 protein is CASRSWKASGGHEQFF. CDR3 bases: TGCGCCAGCAGGTCGTGGAAGGCTAGCGGGGGGCATGAACAGTTCTTC.

The CDR3 region has the DNA TGTGCCAGCAGTAACCCCCCGGACACCCAAGAGACCCAGTACTTC. Translating it yields CASSNPPDTQETQYF. The V call is TRBV6-6, the J call TRBJ2-5; perhaps TRBD1 as D (5 bases). The germline V and J ends were trimmed by 5 bases and 1 base, with 14 bases remaining between them. Germline lookup yields CDR1 MNHNY and CDR2 SVGAGI (reference sequence). The CDR3 sequence is 15 residues long.

This rearrangement joins TRBV18 to TRBJ2-1; D call uncertain. Germline loops: CDR1 KGHSH, CDR2 LQKENI. V dropped 1 base and J dropped 3 bases, with 10 bases sitting between them. The CDR3 runs 15 residues. The CDR3 loop reads CASSPRPKGYNEQFF. The CDR3 bases are TGTGCCAGCTCACCACGCCCTAAAGGCTACAATGAGCAGTTCTTC.

This chain uses TRBV5-4 with TRBJ1-1, with 11 positions matching TRBD1. Germline V gene data show CDR1 as SGHNT and CDR2 as YYREEE (reference sequence). The CDR3 is 15 residues long. V trimming: 4 bases; J trimming: 9 bases; junction bases outside the gene matches: 11. The DNA for the CDR3 is TGTGCCAGCAGCGGCTCCGGGACAGGGGGAAGTCAAGCTTTCTTT. Residues: CASSGSGTGGSQAFF.

A note on this clone: Other DNA sequences in this sample translate to the same CDR3. DNA of the CDR3: TGCAGCGTTGGGACTAGCGGGACGGAGACCCAGTACTTC. Protein product: CSVGTSGTETQYF. This chain links TRBV29-1 with TRBJ2-5; 12 bases line up with TRBD2. Germline loops: CDR1 SQVTM, CDR2 ANQGSEA. The CDR3 runs to 13 residues. V was clipped by 4 bases and J by 5 bases; unmatched bases: 2.

The rearrangement uses TRBV2 and TRBJ2-7; D is tentatively TRBD1 or TRBD2 (5 bases each). The V end lost 6 bases, the J end lost 3 bases, and 12 bases lay between the germline ends. The germline CDR1 and CDR2 sequences are SNHLY and FYNNEI. The CDR3 loop spans 13 amino acids. CDR3: CASRGETYYEQYF. The DNA of the CDR3 is TGTGCCAGCAGGGGGGAGACATACTACGAGCAGTACTTC.

The chain links TRBV7-2 to TRBJ2-1; the D gene is possibly TRBD2 (5 bases). Looked up from germline, CDR1 is SGHTA and CDR2 is FQGNSA. With 5 bases removed from V and 4 bases from J, the gap between germline ends came to 12 bases. The CDR3 totals 14 residues. The CDR3: CASSTREPYNEQFF. Here the CDR3 DNA reads TGTGCCAGCAGCACCCGGGAACCTTACAATGAGCAGTTCTTC.

This chain connects TRBV9 to TRBJ2-3; D is undetermined. The CDR3 is 16 residues long. In germline, CDR1 is SGDLS, CDR2 YYNGEE. V was shortened by 2 bases and J by 3 bases, with 16 bases between the two germline ends. The CDR3 region is CASSVQLNEGTDTQYF. The DNA of the CDR3 is TGTGCCAGCAGCGTCCAACTGAACGAAGGGACAGATACGCAGTATTTT.